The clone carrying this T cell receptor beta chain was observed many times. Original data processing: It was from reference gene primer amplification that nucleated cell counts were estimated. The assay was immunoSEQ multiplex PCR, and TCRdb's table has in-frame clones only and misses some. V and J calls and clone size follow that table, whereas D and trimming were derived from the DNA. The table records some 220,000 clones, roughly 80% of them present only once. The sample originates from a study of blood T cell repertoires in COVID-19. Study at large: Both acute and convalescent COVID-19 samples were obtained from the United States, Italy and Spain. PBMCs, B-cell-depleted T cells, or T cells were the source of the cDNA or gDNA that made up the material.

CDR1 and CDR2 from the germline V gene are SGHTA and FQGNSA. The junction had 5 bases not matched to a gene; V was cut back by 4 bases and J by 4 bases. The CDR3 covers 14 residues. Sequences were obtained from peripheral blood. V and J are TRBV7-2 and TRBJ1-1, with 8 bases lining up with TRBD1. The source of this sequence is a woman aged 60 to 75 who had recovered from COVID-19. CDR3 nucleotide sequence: TGTGCCAGCAGCTCGAACGGACAGGGCACTGAAGCTTTCTTT. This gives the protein CASSSNGQGTEAFF.